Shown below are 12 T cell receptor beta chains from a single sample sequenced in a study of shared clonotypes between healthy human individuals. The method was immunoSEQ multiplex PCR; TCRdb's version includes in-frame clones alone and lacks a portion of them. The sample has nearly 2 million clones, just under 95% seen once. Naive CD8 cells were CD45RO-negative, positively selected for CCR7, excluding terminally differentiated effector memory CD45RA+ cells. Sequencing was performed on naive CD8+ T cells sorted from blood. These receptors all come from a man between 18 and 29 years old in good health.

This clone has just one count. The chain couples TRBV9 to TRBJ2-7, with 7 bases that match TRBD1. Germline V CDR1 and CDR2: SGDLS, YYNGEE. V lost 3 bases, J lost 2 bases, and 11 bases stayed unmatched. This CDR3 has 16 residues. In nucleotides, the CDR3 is TGTGCCAGCAGCGGAAAATGGGACAGTCCCACCTACGAGCAGTACTTC. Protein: CASSGKWDSPTYEQYF.

CDR3 sequence reads: CASSSTGVQGSNQPQHF. The CDR3 coding sequence is TGTGCCAGCAGTTCCACAGGGGTCCAGGGGAGCAATCAGCCCCAGCATTTT. This chain uses TRBV27 with TRBJ1-5; 7 bases map to TRBD1. Germline trimming cut 4 bases from V and 1 base from J; bases unmatched to any gene: 10. The germline V gene encodes CDR1 MNHEY and CDR2 SMNVEV (reference sequence). This CDR3 region has 17 residues.

For the CDR3, the DNA is TGTGCCAGCAGCCCTCAGTCGGCGGCTAGCACAGATACGCAGTATTTT. Residues: CASSPQSAASTDTQYF. This chain connects TRBV7-9 to TRBJ2-3; D gene uncertain. The length of the CDR3 is 16 residues. V dropped 5 bases and J dropped 0 bases, with 15 bases sitting between them. Germline V gene data show CDR1 as SEHNR and CDR2 as FQNEAQ (reference sequence).

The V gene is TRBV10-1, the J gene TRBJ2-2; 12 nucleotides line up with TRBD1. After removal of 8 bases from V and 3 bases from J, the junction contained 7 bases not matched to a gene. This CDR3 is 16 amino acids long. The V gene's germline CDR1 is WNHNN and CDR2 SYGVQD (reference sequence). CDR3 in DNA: TGCGCCAGCCCAAGTGGGACAGGGGGCGACACCGGGGAGCTGTTTTTT. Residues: CASPSGTGGDTGELFF.

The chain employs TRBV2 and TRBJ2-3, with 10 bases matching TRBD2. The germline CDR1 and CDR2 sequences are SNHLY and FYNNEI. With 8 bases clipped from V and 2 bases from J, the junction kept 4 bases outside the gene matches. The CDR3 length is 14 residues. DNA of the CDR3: TGTGCCAGCGAACTAGCGGGGCTCACAGATACGCAGTATTTT. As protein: CASELAGLTDTQYF.

The CDR3 reads CASSLTGGLDEQYF. In nucleotides, the CDR3 is TGTGCCAGCAGCTTGACAGGGGGCCTGGACGAGCAGTACTTC. This rearrangement joins TRBV7-9 to TRBJ2-7; 10 bases agree with TRBD1. The length of the CDR3 is 14 residues. CDR1 is SEHNR and CDR2 is FQNEAQ in the germline V gene (reference sequence). The trim removed 3 bases at V and 5 bases at J, leaving 4 bases unmatched.

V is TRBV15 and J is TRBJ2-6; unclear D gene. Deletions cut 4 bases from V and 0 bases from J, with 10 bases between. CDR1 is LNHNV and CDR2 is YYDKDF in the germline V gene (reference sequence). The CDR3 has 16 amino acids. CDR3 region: CATSTGFYSGANVLTF. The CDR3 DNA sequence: TGTGCCACCAGCACCGGATTTTACTCTGGGGCCAACGTCCTGACTTTC.

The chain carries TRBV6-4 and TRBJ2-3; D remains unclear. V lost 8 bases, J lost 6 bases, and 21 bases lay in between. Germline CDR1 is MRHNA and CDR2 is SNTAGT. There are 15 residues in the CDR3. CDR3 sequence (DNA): TGTGCCAGCCTGACCCCTAGGCCCTCACACGATACGCAGTATTTT. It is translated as CASLTPRPSHDTQYF.

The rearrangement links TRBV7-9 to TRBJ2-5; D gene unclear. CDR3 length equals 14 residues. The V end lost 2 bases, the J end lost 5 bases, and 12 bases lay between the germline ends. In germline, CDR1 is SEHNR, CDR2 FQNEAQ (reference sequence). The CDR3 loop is CASSLSGEWETQYF. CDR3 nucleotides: TGTGCCAGCAGCTTAAGTGGGGAATGGGAGACCCAGTACTTC.

The DNA of the CDR3 is TGTGCCAGCAGCTCGAGGGGACTAGGAGACTACGAGCAGTACTTC. The encoded protein is CASSSRGLGDYEQYF. The chain joins TRBV7-8 to TRBJ2-7; 8 bases fit TRBD2. The trim removed 4 bases at V and 3 bases at J, leaving 8 bases unmatched. Germline V lookup: CDR1 SGHVS, CDR2 FQNEAQ. CDR3 size: 15 residues.

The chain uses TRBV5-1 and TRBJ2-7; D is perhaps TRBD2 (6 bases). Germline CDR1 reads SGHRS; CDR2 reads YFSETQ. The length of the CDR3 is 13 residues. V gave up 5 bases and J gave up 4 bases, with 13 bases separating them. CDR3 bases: TGCGCCAGCAGATGGACGGAGGGGTACGAGCAGTACTTC. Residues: CASRWTEGYEQYF.

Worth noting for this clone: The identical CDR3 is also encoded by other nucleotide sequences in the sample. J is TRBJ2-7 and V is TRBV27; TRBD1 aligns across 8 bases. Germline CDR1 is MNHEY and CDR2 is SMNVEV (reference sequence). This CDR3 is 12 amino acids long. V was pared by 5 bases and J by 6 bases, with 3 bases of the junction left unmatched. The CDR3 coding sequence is TGTGCCAGCAGTCCGACAGGGGTCGAGCAGTACTTC. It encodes CASSPTGVEQYF.